This TCR beta chain originates from a study of cytotoxic CD8 clonotypes in ibrutinib-treated CLL (dated by TCRdb to the early 2020s). In terms of the full investigation: In this cohort, about 16 patients were treatment-naive and roughly ten were relapsed/refractory, while some 18 had unmutated IGHV. Partial responses were observed in some 24 patients and complete responses in 2; after a median follow-up of 68 months, remission was maintained in 15 or so patients and progression was observed in around twelve. The response samples were drawn at a median of 12 months into treatment, with a range of roughly 6 to 40 months. On average, each sample yielded about 250,000 productive templates and 85,000 to 95,000 productive rearrangements. Of the 90 or so participants in the trial, 25 to 30 had longitudinal samples available. Cryopreserved peripheral blood mononuclear cells were obtained prior to treatment, at the time of response, and at either disease progression or sustained remission. Every sample from remission and from progressive disease was obtained while the patients were still on ibrutinib. Paper-wide results and their limitations: Clonality rose at ibrutinib response, remained stable during sustained remission, and dropped back toward baseline at progression. Sampling times were not matched between patients in sustained remission and patients whose disease was progressing, and lymph node repertoires were not examined. Public clonotypes were rare and either shrank or stayed stable during treatment, and the rise in clonality at ibrutinib response reflected expansion of private clonotypes. Baseline clonality exceeded that of age-matched healthy donors and correlated strongly with circulating CD8+ T-cell counts.

This clone turned up a few times. The clone's antigen remains unknown. There are no base qualities to consult, and no much larger clone falls within one base. Roughly 2 micrograms of genomic DNA were extracted from cryopreserved PBMCs for TCR beta library preparation. Longitudinal blood samples from CLL patients receiving ibrutinib monotherapy were subjected to high-throughput TCR beta sequencing. The patients took part in an open-label, single-center phase 2 trial of ibrutinib monotherapy. Each clonotype received, on average, 10x coverage in deep resolution sequencing performed on a MiSeq, where the target depth lay between 1 in 1 million and 1 in 200,000 T cells. The immunoSEQ hsTCRB Kit was used to generate TCR beta libraries. For the original study's pipeline: ImmunoSEQ Data Assistant and ImmunoSEQ Analyzer were used for data analysis, and V, D and J genes were assigned according to IMGT definitions. Clonality was computed as one minus normalized Shannon entropy of productive rearrangement frequencies, ranging from 0 to 1. Only overrepresented clonotypes making up at least 0.05% of each patient's repertoire were included in the public clonotype analysis. Repertoires from some twelve age-matched healthy donors in immuneACCESS were used as clonality controls. In its TCRdb copy, this immuneACCESS table keeps in-frame sequences only and misses some clones. Where compared with another copy, unresolved V genes explain less than half of these, and the others have no known cause. The DNA was the basis for D and trimming; V, J and clone size are from that table. Present in this sample are fewer than 400,000 clones, 67% of which were seen just once. The ten largest clones represent about 6.7% of the sample.

V drops 4 bases and J drops 0 bases, leaving 10 bases in between. Reading from cysteine to phenylalanine, the CDR3 counts 14 amino acids. Only the CDR3 DNA is retained, 42 bases long and in frame from the first base. According to the germline V gene (reference sequence), CDR1 reads SGHNT and CDR2 reads YYREEE. This specimen consisted of PBMCs, obtained after 36 months of ibrutinib treatment. The rearrangement joined TRBV5-4 to TRBJ1-1; the D segment could be TRBD1, given 5 matching bases. The sequence was obtained from a human donor with chronic lymphocytic leukemia. The DNA sequence reads TGTGCCAGCAGCGCGGGACCGATGAACACTGAAGCTTTCTTT. Its protein reads: CASSAGPMNTEAFF.